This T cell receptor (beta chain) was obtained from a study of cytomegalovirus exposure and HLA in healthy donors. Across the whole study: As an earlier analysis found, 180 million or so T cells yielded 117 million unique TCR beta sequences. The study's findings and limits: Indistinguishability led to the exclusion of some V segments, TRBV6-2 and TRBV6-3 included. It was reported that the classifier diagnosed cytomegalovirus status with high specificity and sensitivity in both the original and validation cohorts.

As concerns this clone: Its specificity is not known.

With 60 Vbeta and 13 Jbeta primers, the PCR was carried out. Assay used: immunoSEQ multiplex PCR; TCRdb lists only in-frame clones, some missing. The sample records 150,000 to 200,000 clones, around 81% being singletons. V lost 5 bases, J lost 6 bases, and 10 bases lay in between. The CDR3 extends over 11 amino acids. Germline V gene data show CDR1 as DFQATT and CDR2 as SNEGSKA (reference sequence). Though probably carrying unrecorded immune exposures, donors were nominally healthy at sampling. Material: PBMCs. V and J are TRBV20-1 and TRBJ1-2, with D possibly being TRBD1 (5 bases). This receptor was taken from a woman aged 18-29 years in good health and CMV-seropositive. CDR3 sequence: CSASRQNGYTF. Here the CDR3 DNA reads TGCAGTGCTTCCAGACAGAATGGCTACACCTTC.